This T cell receptor (beta chain) was profiled in a study of chemoradiotherapy in HPV16-positive cancers. Overall study context: A couple of HPV16-positive patients' cells yielded candidate HPV-specific clones and common motifs.

Generated by immunoSEQ multiplex PCR, the TCRdb table keeps only in-frame clones and is missing some. The sample records some 4,800 clones, roughly 90% being singletons. The germline V and J ends were trimmed by 5 bases and 6 bases, with 14 bases remaining between them. The CDR3 has 13 amino acids. Looked up from germline, CDR1 is SGHDT and CDR2 is YYEEEE. This sequence joins TRBV5-6 and TRBJ1-1; D ambiguous. This specimen was acquired from a patient who underwent chemoradiotherapy. The clonotype was recovered from a human donor with HPV-associated anogenital cancer. The CDR3 DNA reads as TGTGCCAGCAGTCTTCCGGCTGTACCTGAAGCTTTCTTT. Translation: CASSLPAVPEAFF.